One and the same sample provided the 20 T cell receptor beta chains below, sequenced in a study of T cell responses to AZD1222 COVID-19 vaccine. Measured with immunoSEQ multiplex PCR; TCRdb has only the in-frame clones, and not every one. The data show some 160,000 clones, 85% to 95% seen once. Material: peripheral blood, obtained on day 0 of AZD1222 vaccination. The receptors originated from an adult in good health.

This clone is a singleton in its sample. This chain connects TRBV10-3 to TRBJ1-1; maybe TRBD1 (6 bases). Germline CDR1 and CDR2: ENHRY and SYGVKD. V was pared by 5 bases and J by 6 bases, with 13 bases between. This CDR3 spans 13 amino acids. The CDR3 coding sequence is TGTGCCATCAGTTCACAGGGTGACCCTGAAGCTTTCTTT. Its translation: CAISSQGDPEAFF.

The rearrangement links TRBV5-4 to TRBJ2-3, with 7 bases fitting TRBD2. Per germline, CDR1 SGHNT and CDR2 YYREEE (reference sequence). The junction had 2 bases not matched to a gene; V was cut back by 2 bases and J by 2 bases. The CDR3 has 14 residues. The DNA of the CDR3 is TGTGCCAGCAGCTTCGGGGGGTCCACAGATACGCAGTATTTT. Translated, it gives CASSFGGSTDTQYF.

J is TRBJ1-2 and V is TRBV5-4; D gene uncertain. The CDR3 sequence is 13 residues long. Germline V gene data show CDR1 as SGHNT and CDR2 as YYREEE (reference sequence). The germline V and J ends were trimmed by 0 bases and 4 bases, with 7 bases remaining between them. The CDR3: CASSLASLYGYTF. CDR3 coding DNA: TGTGCCAGCAGCTTGGCCTCCCTCTATGGCTACACCTTC.

The genes are TRBV19 and TRBJ1-2, with 7 nucleotides matching TRBD1. V lost 5 bases, J lost 11 bases, and 17 bases stayed unmatched. This CDR3 has 15 amino acids. Germline CDR1 and CDR2: LNHDA and SQIVND (reference sequence). The CDR3 DNA reads TGTGCCAGTAGTCCGACGGTGGGCCCAGGGGGACGATACACCTTC. Amino acid sequence: CASSPTVGPGGRYTF.

This clone was detected a few times. The genes are TRBV5-8 and TRBJ1-2; possibly TRBD1 for D (5 bases). The CDR3 length is 15 residues. From germline, CDR1 is SGHTS and CDR2 YDEGEE. Trimming took 1 base from V and 9 from J, leaving 19 bases between them. As DNA, the CDR3 is TGTGCCAGCAGCTTGTCTGGGGGGTTCGGAGGAAGCTACACCTTC. It translates to CASSLSGGFGGSYTF.

The rearrangement joins TRBV3-1 (or the pseudogene TRBV3-2) to TRBJ2-7, with D possibly being TRBD2 (5 bases). CDR1 LGHDT and CDR2 YNNKEL come from the germline V gene (reference sequence). The CDR3 covers 15 residues. Trimming took off 4 bases at V and 6 bases at J, with 19 bases between the two ends. The CDR3: CASSPEGALQGEQYF. Here the CDR3 DNA reads TGTGCCAGCAGCCCCGAGGGCGCTCTACAAGGCGAGCAGTACTTC.

The chain uses TRBV4-1 and TRBJ2-1; D gene uncertain. V gave up 1 base and J gave up 7 bases, with 8 bases separating them. This CDR3 comprises 13 residues. The germline V gene has CDR1 MGHRA and CDR2 YSYEKL. Here the CDR3 DNA reads TGCGCCAGCAGCCAAGGTCTGGGAAATGAGCAGTTCTTC. Translating gives CASSQGLGNEQFF.

The V gene is TRBV6-2 or TRBV6-3, the J gene TRBJ2-2; TRBD2 agrees at 11 bases. Germline lookup yields CDR1 MNHEY and CDR2 SVGEGT. Unmatched junction bases numbered 13, after V lost 4 bases and J lost 6 bases. This CDR3 spans 18 amino acids. In DNA, the CDR3 is TGTGCCAGCAGTTCGAACTCGGCCGGGACTAGCGGTTCCGGGGAGCTGTTTTTT. Translation: CASSSNSAGTSGSGELFF.

The chain recombines TRBV4-3 with TRBJ2-3; D remains unclear. CDR3 length equals 17 residues. V was trimmed by 1 base and J by 2 bases, leaving 16 bases between them. CDR1 and CDR2 (germline): LGHNA, YSLEER. The CDR3 here is CASSQVPTATTTDTQYF. CDR3 sequence (DNA): TGCGCCAGCAGCCAAGTCCCCACAGCGACGACCACAGATACGCAGTATTTT.

The J gene is TRBJ1-3, the V gene TRBV24-1; no firm D call. Trimming took off 3 bases at V and 0 bases at J, with 11 bases between the two ends. Germline values: CDR1 KGHDR, CDR2 SFDVKD. This CDR3 comprises 16 residues. The CDR3 coding sequence is TGTGCCACCAGTGATCTGGAGGAGAGCTCTGGAAACACCATATATTTT. Translating it yields CATSDLEESSGNTIYF.

This chain links TRBV11-3 with TRBJ1-6, with 10 bases aligning to TRBD1. Germline assignment: CDR1 SGHNT and CDR2 YENEEA. The CDR3 length is 15 residues. J was trimmed by 6 bases and V by 5 bases; bases with no gene match: 4. The CDR3 region is CASSVGTGVNSPLHF. In nucleotides, the CDR3 is TGTGCCAGCAGCGTCGGGACAGGGGTTAATTCACCCCTCCACTTT. The entire variable domain, with the rest obtained from reference TRBV11-3 and TRBJ1-6, is as follows: EAGVVQSPRYKIIEKKQPVAFWCNPISGHNTLYWYLQNLGQGPELLIRYENEEAVDDSQLPKDRFSAERLKGVDSTLKIQPAELGDSAVYLCASSVGTGVNSPLHFGNGTRLTVT.

This rearrangement joins TRBV4-3 to TRBJ1-1; D is uncertain. Trimming cost V 4 bases and J 3 bases, with 9 bases left between them. Germline CDR1 reads LGHNA; CDR2 reads YSLEER. CDR3 length: 13 amino acids. The DNA for the CDR3 is TGCGCCAGCAGCCGATTGATGGACACTGAAGCTTTCTTT. Protein: CASSRLMDTEAFF.

This chain's CDR3 is CSVSGRLNYGYTF. The CDR3 nucleotides are TGCAGCGTTTCAGGTCGGTTAAACTATGGCTACACCTTC. The chain recombines TRBV29-1 with TRBJ1-2; the D is unclear. Germline V gene data show CDR1 as SQVTM and CDR2 as ANQGSEA. The CDR3 contains 13 residues. The germline V and J ends were trimmed by 5 bases and 2 bases, with 12 bases remaining between them.

The rearrangement uses TRBV6-5 and TRBJ1-6; 7 nucleotides align to TRBD1. The CDR3 extends over 15 amino acids. Germline V lookup: CDR1 MNHEY, CDR2 SVGAGI. Unmatched junction bases numbered 4, after V lost 2 bases and J lost 6 bases. CDR3 sequence (DNA): TGTGCCAGCAGTTACCAAGGACAGGCTAATTCACCCCTCCACTTT. This translates into CASSYQGQANSPLHF.

The CDR3 sequence: CASTRNYGYTF. CDR3 coding DNA: TGTGCCAGTACCCGGAACTATGGCTACACCTTC. The chain joins TRBV19 to TRBJ1-2; D gene uncertain. Germline CDR1 LNHDA, CDR2 SQIVND (reference sequence). The CDR3 sequence is 11 residues long. Trimming shortened V by 7 bases and J by 2 bases, and 5 bases separated the two germline ends.

This sequence joins TRBV7-9 and TRBJ1-2; the D is unclear. The CDR3 loop spans 12 amino acids. Germline V lookup: CDR1 SEHNR, CDR2 FQNEAQ (reference sequence). The V gene lost 1 base and the J gene lost 10 bases, with 10 bases spanning the gap. The CDR3: CASSLGARAYTF. The CDR3 DNA reads TGTGCCAGCAGCTTAGGGGCCAGAGCCTACACCTTC.

The chain recombines TRBV6-6 with TRBJ2-5; 11 bases match TRBD2. J lost 1 base, V lost 6 bases, and 16 bases had no gene match. The germline gives CDR1 MNHNY, CDR2 SVGAGI (reference sequence). There are 19 residues in the CDR3. The CDR3 DNA is TGTGCCAGCAGCTACAAACCAGAGAAACTAGCGGGGGTCCAAGAGACCCAGTACTTC. Residues: CASSYKPEKLAGVQETQYF.

The chain carries TRBV5-1 and TRBJ1-2, with D tentatively TRBD1 (5 bases). Trimming left V 3 bases short and J 2 bases short, with 11 bases between. The CDR3 has 14 amino acids. Germline V gene lookup returns CDR1 SGHRS and CDR2 YFSETQ. The CDR3 sequence: CASSWDRTNYGYTF. CDR3 coding DNA: TGCGCCAGCAGCTGGGACCGTACAAACTATGGCTACACCTTC.

This chain joins TRBV10-3 and TRBJ1-5; D not resolved. Trimming stripped 5 bases from V and 5 bases from J, with 13 bases between. There are 14 residues in the CDR3. Germline assignment: CDR1 ENHRY and CDR2 SYGVKD. DNA of the CDR3: TGTGCCATCAGTAGGGTGAGGGAGGATCAGCCCCAGCATTTT. Translated, it gives CAISRVREDQPQHF.

The gene calls are TRBV27 and TRBJ1-6; 7 bases match TRBD1. V lost 0 bases to trimming and J lost 9 bases; unmatched junction nucleotides: 5. The CDR3 extends over 15 amino acids. Looked up from germline, CDR1 is MNHEY and CDR2 is SMNVEV (reference sequence). The CDR3 loop is CASSLSGTVGSPLHF. The CDR3 DNA reads TGTGCCAGCAGTTTATCCGGGACAGTGGGTTCACCCCTCCACTTT.